These 4 T cell receptor beta chains originate from one sample sequenced in a study of OX40 agonist ivuxolimab in advanced cancers. Data came from immunoSEQ multiplex PCR; TCRdb stores just in-frame clones and leaves some out. Of roughly 35,000 clones listed, less than 90% are singletons. The specimen comprised CD4+ or CD8+ T cells sorted from blood, sampled in a trial of the OX40 agonist ivuxolimab. The receptors here all came from an adult with an advanced solid tumor such as melanoma, head and neck, liver or kidney cancer.

This chain uses TRBV7-9 with TRBJ2-1; 7 bases fit TRBD1. The length of the CDR3 is 15 residues. CDR1 and CDR2 (germline): SEHNR, FQNEAQ (reference sequence). With V trimmed by 3 bases and J by 6 bases, 8 bases remained unmatched. In DNA form, the CDR3 reads TGTGCCAGCAGCTTCAAATCGACAGGGAGCAATGAGCAGTTCTTC. It yields the protein CASSFKSTGSNEQFF.

As to this clone: Other DNA sequences in this specimen translate into the identical CDR3. The J gene is TRBJ1-6, the V gene TRBV28; no clear D gene. Looked up from germline, CDR1 is MDHEN and CDR2 is SYDVKM. This CDR3 contains 15 residues. Between the trimmed V and J ends, which lost 3 bases and 0 bases, there was a span of 6 bases. This CDR3 is CASSFESSYNSPLHF. The CDR3 DNA sequence: TGTGCCAGCAGTTTCGAAAGCTCCTATAATTCACCCCTCCACTTT.

This chain uses TRBV7-2 with TRBJ1-5; weak D call: TRBD1 (5 bases). CDR3 length: 14 amino acids. The V end was cut by 5 bases, the J end by 7 bases, with 15 bases between. Germline V gene lookup returns CDR1 SGHTA and CDR2 FQGNSA. The CDR3 coding sequence is TGTGCCAGCAGCGATGGTAGGGGCCGGCAGCCCCAGCATTTT. It encodes CASSDGRGRQPQHF.

V is TRBV6-6 and J is TRBJ2-3, with 8 bases aligning to TRBD1. CDR1 and CDR2 from the germline V gene are MNHNY and SVGAGI (reference sequence). This CDR3 is 13 amino acids long. The V segment lost 6 bases and the J segment 9 bases; nucleotides outside the gene matches: 8. CDR3 coding DNA: TGTGCCAGCAGCCCGGGACAGGAGAGGACGCAGTATTTT. Translated, it gives CASSPGQERTQYF.